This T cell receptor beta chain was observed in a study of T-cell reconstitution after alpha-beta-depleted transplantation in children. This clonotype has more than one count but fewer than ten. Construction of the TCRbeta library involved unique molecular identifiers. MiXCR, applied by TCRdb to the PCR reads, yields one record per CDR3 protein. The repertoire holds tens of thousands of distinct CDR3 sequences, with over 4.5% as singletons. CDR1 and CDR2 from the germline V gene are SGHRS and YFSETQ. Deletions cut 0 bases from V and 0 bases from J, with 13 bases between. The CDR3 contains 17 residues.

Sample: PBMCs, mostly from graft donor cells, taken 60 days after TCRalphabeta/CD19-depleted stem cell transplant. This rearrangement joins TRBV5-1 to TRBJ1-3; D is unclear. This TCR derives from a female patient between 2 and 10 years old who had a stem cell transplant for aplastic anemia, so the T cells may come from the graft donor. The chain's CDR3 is CASSLVEGPLSGNTIYF. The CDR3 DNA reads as TGCGCCAGCAGCTTGGTCGAGGGTCCCCTCTCTGGAAACACCATATATTTT. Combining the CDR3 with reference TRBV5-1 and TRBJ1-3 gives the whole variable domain KAGVTQTPRYLIKTRGQQVTLSCSPISGHRSVSWYQQTPGQGLQFLFEYFSETQRNKGNFPGRFSGRQFSNSRSEMNVSTLELGDSALYLCASSLVEGPLSGNTIYFGEGSWLTVV.